The 4 T cell receptor beta chains presented below share a single source sample, sequenced in a study of CD4 T cells in relation to SARS-CoV-2 and coronaviruses (dated by TCRdb to the early 2020s). To prepare the library, the immunoSEQ multiplex PCR assay was applied. This is the immuneACCESS table as TCRdb keeps it, with only in-frame sequences that have V and J called. A part of the clones is gone; compared with another copy, unresolved V genes explain less than half, and the rest is unexplained. Across this sample there are 30,000 to 45,000 clones, with around 87% seen only once. The ten largest clones represent roughly 9% of the sample. Sequenced input: memory CD4+ T cells from PBMCs. This sample's cell subset or site label indicates: memory (non-naive) CD4+ T cells. These receptors all come from an adult with COVID-19.

V gene TRBV7-2 combines with J gene TRBJ2-2; 8 bases line up with TRBD2. The trim removed 0 bases at V and 7 bases at J, leaving 7 bases unmatched. Germline-derived CDR1 and CDR2 are SGHTA and FQGNSA. This CDR3 comprises 16 residues. The CDR3 sequence is CASSLAGRGGSGELFF. For the CDR3, the DNA is TGTGCCAGCAGCTTAGCCGGACGGGGGGGTAGCGGGGAGCTGTTTTTT.

For the CDR3, the DNA is TGTGCCAGCAGTTCGACAGGGAGAGGGGGTGGCTACACCTTC. Amino acids: CASSSTGRGGGYTF. This chain connects TRBV27 to TRBJ1-2; 7 positions match TRBD1. V dropped 4 bases and J dropped 7; count of bases not matched to a gene: 9. This CDR3 is 14 amino acids long. Per the germline V gene, CDR1 is MNHEY and CDR2 is SMNVEV (reference sequence).

This clone appeared a single time. The chain carries TRBV5-1 and TRBJ2-7; TRBD1 is a possible D gene (6 bases). The V end lost 0 bases, the J end lost 2 bases, and 9 bases lay between the germline ends. The CDR3 totals 14 residues. Germline CDR1 and CDR2: SGHRS and YFSETQ. The CDR3 sequence: CASSLEQGTYEQYF. DNA of the CDR3: TGCGCCAGCAGCTTGGAACAGGGAACCTACGAGCAGTACTTC.

This clone was seen a few times. CDR3 bases: TGTGCCAGCAGTCTTAGCGGGGGCTACAATGAGCAGTTCTTC. Its translation is CASSLSGGYNEQFF. The chain is built from TRBV7-2 and TRBJ2-1, with 9 bases lining up with TRBD2. Losses at the gene ends were 6 bases for V and 3 bases for J; bases not matched to a gene: 3. Germline V gene data show CDR1 as SGHTA and CDR2 as FQGNSA. The length of the CDR3 is 14 residues.